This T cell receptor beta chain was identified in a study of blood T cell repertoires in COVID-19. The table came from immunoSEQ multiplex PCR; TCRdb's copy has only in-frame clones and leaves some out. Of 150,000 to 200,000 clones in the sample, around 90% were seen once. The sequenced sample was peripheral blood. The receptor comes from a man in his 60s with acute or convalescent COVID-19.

CDR3 sequence reads: CASSLRGGTEAFF. DNA for the CDR3: TGCGCCAGCAGCTTGCGGGGTGGCACTGAAGCTTTCTTT. V and J are TRBV5-1 and TRBJ1-1; D remains ambiguous. V lost 1 base, J lost 4 bases, and 8 bases lay in between. From germline, CDR1 is SGHRS and CDR2 YFSETQ. This CDR3 has 13 amino acids. The full variable domain, rest sourced from reference TRBV5-1 and TRBJ1-1, is KAGVTQTPRYLIKTRGQQVTLSCSPISGHRSVSWYQQTPGQGLQFLFEYFSETQRNKGNFPGRFSGRQFSNSRSEMNVSTLELGDSALYLCASSLRGGTEAFFGQGTRLTVV.